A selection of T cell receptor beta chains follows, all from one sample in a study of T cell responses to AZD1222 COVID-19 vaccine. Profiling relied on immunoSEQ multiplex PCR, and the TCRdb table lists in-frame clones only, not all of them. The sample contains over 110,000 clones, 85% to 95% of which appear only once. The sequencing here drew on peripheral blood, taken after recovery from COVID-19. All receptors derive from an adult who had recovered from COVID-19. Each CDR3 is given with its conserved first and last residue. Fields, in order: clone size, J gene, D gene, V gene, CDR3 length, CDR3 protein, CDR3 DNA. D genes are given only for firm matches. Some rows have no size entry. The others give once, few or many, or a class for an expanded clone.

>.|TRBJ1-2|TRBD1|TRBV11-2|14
CASSLQGADYGYTF
TGTGCCAGCAGCTTACAGGGGGCGGACTATGGCTACACCTTC
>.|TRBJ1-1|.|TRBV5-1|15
CASSTEWGWGTEAFF
TGCGCCAGCAGCACGGAGTGGGGGTGGGGCACTGAAGCTTTCTTT
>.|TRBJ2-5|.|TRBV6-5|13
CASSIPGRETQYF
TGTGCCAGCTCTATACCAGGGCGGGAGACCCAGTACTTC
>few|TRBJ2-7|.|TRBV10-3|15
CATLSGQRSSYEQYF
TGTGCCACACTCAGTGGCCAGCGTAGCTCCTACGAGCAGTACTTC
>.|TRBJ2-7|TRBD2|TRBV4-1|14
CASSSPGLAGEQYF
TGCGCCAGCAGCTCTCCGGGACTAGCTGGCGAGCAGTACTTC
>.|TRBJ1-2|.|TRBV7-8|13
CASSPLPLYGYTF
TGTGCCAGCAGCCCCCTCCCCCTATATGGCTACACCTTC
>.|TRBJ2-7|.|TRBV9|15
CASSVDGSSSYEQYF
TGTGCCAGCAGCGTAGACGGGTCCTCCTCCTACGAGCAGTACTTC
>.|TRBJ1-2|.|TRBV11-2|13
CASSFLGGRGYTF
TGTGCCAGCAGCTTTTTGGGGGGTCGTGGCTACACCTTC
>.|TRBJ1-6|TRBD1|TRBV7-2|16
CASRQGVSSYNSPLHF
TGTGCCAGCAGACAGGGGGTGAGCTCCTATAATTCACCCCTCCACTTT
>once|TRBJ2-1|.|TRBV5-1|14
CASSFGGRRNEQFF
TGCGCCAGCAGCTTTGGAGGGAGGCGAAATGAGCAGTTCTTC
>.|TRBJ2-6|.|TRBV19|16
CASSKTRISGANVLTF
TGTGCCAGTAGTAAAACCCGGATTTCTGGGGCCAACGTCCTGACTTTC
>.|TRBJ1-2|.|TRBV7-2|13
CASSFDSTRGYTF
TGTGCCAGCAGCTTCGACAGTACGCGTGGCTACACCTTC
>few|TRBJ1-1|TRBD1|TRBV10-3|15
CAISESDRGNTEAFF
TGTGCCATCAGTGAGTCAGACAGGGGGAACACTGAAGCTTTCTTT
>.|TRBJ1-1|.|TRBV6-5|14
CASRGQGRNTEAFF
TGTGCCAGCAGGGGGCAGGGTCGGAACACTGAAGCTTTCTTT
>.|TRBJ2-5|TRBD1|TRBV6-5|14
CVSMGRGLLETQYF
TGTGTCAGCATGGGCAGGGGGCTACTAGAGACCCAGTACTTC
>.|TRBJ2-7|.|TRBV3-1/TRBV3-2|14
CASSQQRMAGKQYF
TGTGCCAGCAGCCAACAGCGGATGGCTGGAAAGCAGTACTTC
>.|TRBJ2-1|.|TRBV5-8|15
CASSFFAASYNEQFF
TGTGCCAGCAGCTTTTTTGCTGCGTCCTACAATGAGCAGTTCTTC
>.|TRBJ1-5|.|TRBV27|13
CASSFRSNQPQHF
TGTGCCAGCAGTTTTCGTAGCAATCAGCCCCAGCATTTT
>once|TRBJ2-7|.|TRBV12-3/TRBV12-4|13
CASSPSVFYEQYF
TGTGCCAGCAGTCCCTCCGTTTTCTACGAGCAGTACTTC
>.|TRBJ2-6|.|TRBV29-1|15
CSVAIQAGGANVLTF
TGCAGCGTTGCGATCCAGGCTGGTGGGGCCAACGTCCTGACTTTC
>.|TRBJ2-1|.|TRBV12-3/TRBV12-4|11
CASSRSGEQFF
TGTGCCAGCTCCCGATCGGGTGAGCAGTTCTTC
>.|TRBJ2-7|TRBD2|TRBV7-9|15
CASSSGLAGVSEQYF
TGTGCCAGCAGCTCGGGACTAGCGGGGGTAAGCGAGCAGTACTTC
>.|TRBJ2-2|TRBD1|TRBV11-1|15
CASRGQGARAGELFF
TGTGCCAGCAGGGGACAGGGGGCGCGAGCCGGGGAGCTGTTTTTT
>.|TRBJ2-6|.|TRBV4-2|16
CASSQDLQTGANVLTF
TGTGCCAGCAGCCAAGATTTACAGACCGGGGCCAACGTCCTGACTTTC
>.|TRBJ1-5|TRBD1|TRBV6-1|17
CASSEGGLGQGHQPQHF
TGTGCCAGCAGTGAAGGGGGACTGGGACAGGGGCATCAGCCCCAGCATTTT
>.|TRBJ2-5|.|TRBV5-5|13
CASSSYFGETQYF
TGTGCCAGCAGCTCCTACTTCGGGGAGACCCAGTACTTC
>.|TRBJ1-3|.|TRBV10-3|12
CALGTSGNTIYF
TGTGCCCTCGGGACCTCTGGAAACACCATATATTTT
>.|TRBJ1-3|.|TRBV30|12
CAWGDSGNTIYF
TGTGCCTGGGGGGACTCTGGAAACACCATATATTTT
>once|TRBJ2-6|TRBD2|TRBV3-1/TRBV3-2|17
CASSQRGLATGANVLTF
TGTGCCAGCAGCCAAAGGGGACTAGCGACTGGGGCCAACGTCCTGACTTTC
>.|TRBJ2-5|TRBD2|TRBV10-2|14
CASSSTSGQETQYF
TGCGCCAGCAGTTCGACTAGCGGCCAAGAGACCCAGTACTTC
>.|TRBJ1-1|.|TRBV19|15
CASSKDSASHTEAFF
TGTGCCAGTAGTAAGGACAGTGCCTCTCACACTGAAGCTTTCTTT
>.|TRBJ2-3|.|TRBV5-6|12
CASSSLGDTQYF
TGTGCCAGCAGCTCCCTAGGGGATACGCAGTATTTT
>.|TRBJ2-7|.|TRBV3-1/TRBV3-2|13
CASSQVSSAVQYF
TGTGCCAGCAGCCAGGTCAGCTCGGCAGTGCAGTACTTC
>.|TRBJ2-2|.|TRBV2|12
CASSEAVGELFF
TGTGCCAGCAGTGAAGCCGTCGGGGAGCTGTTTTTT
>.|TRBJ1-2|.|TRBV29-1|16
CSVEDQKGPAMSGYTF
TGCAGCGTTGAAGATCAGAAGGGGCCGGCTATGAGTGGCTACACCTTC
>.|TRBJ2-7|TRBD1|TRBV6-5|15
CASRGLGQGPYEQYF
TGTGCCAGCAGGGGCCTCGGACAGGGGCCCTACGAGCAGTACTTC
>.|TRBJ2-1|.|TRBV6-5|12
CASSRTYNEQFF
TGTGCCAGCAGTAGGACGTACAATGAGCAGTTCTTC
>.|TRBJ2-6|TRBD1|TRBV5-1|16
CASSTGAHSGANVLTF
TGCGCCAGCAGCACAGGGGCTCACTCTGGGGCCAACGTCCTGACTTTC
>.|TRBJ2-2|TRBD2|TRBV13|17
CASSSRTSGRAKGELFF
TGTGCCAGCAGCTCCCGGACTAGCGGGAGGGCCAAAGGGGAGCTGTTTTTT
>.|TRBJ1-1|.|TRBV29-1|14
CSVEGGRLNTEAFF
TGCAGCGTTGAAGGCGGACGTTTGAACACTGAAGCTTTCTTT
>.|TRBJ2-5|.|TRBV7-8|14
CASSTRRGQETQYF
TGTGCCAGCAGCACCCGAAGGGGGCAAGAGACCCAGTACTTC
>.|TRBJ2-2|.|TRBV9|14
CASSAAPDTGELFF
TGTGCCAGCAGCGCGGCCCCCGACACCGGGGAGCTGTTTTTT
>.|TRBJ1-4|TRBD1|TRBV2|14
CASSRTGSKEKLFF
TGTGCCAGCAGTAGGACAGGGTCCAAAGAAAAACTGTTTTTT
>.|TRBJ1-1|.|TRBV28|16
CASSFLWGNPNTEAFF
TGTGCCAGCAGTTTCCTCTGGGGGAACCCGAACACTGAAGCTTTCTTT
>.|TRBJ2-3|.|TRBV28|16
CASSLNWRGTTDTQYF
TGTGCCAGCAGTTTAAACTGGCGGGGCACCACAGATACGCAGTATTTT
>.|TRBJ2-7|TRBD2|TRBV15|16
CATSRSGAGGFDEQYF
TGTGCCACCAGCAGATCGGGGGCGGGAGGGTTCGACGAGCAGTACTTC
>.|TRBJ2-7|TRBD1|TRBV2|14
CASSEIGGADEQYF
TGTGCCAGCAGTGAGATAGGGGGCGCCGACGAGCAGTACTTC
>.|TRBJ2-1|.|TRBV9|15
CASSVGGDAYNEQFF
TGTGCCAGCAGCGTAGGGGGAGACGCCTACAATGAGCAGTTCTTC
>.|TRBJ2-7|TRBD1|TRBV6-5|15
CASRLTGGSSYEQYF
TGTGCCAGCAGACTTACAGGGGGAAGCTCCTACGAGCAGTACTTC
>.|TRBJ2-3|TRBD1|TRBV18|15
CASSTGQGSADTQYF
TGTGCCAGCTCTACAGGACAGGGCAGCGCAGATACGCAGTATTTT
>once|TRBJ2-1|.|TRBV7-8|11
CASSFEREQFF
TGTGCCAGCAGCTTCGAACGCGAGCAGTTCTTC